The TCR beta chain described here comes from a study of T cell changes during pregnancy in multiple sclerosis. The protocol was immunoSEQ multiplex PCR, while the TCRdb copy is restricted to in-frame clones and leaves out a portion. The sample has about 67,000 clones; about 91% are singletons. V lost 4 bases, J lost 5 bases, and 18 bases lay in between. This CDR3 spans 15 amino acids. CDR1 is SGDLS and CDR2 is YYNGEE in the germline V gene. This clonotype was sampled from a female donor with multiple sclerosis, enrolled in a pregnancy study. Material: peripheral blood, obtained after pregnancy. The chain has TRBV9 and TRBJ1-1; TRBD1 is a possible D gene (5 bases). Here the CDR3 reads CASSPEGRGWTEAFF. The CDR3 DNA reads TGTGCCAGCAGCCCTGAAGGGAGGGGTTGGACTGAAGCTTTCTTT.